This entry lists 14 T cell receptor beta chains sequenced from one sample in a study of T cell responses to AZD1222 COVID-19 vaccine. Sequencing was performed with immunoSEQ multiplex PCR; in TCRdb, only in-frame clones are kept and a portion is missing. The table lists about 160,000 clones, 90% to 95% of them singletons. Here the sequenced sample was peripheral blood, taken on day 0 of AZD1222 vaccination. The receptors here all came from an adult in good health.

The chain employs TRBV6-5 and TRBJ1-1; 8 bases agree with TRBD1. The V gene end was trimmed by 5 bases and the J gene end by 10 bases; junction bases not matched to a gene: 15. Germline CDR1 and CDR2: MNHEY and SVGAGI. The CDR3 extends over 15 amino acids. This CDR3 reads CASSPPGQATMGAFF. CDR3 in DNA: TGTGCCAGCAGTCCTCCGGGACAGGCAACTATGGGAGCTTTCTTT.

The chain has TRBV14 and TRBJ2-2; unclear D gene. Trimming took 2 bases from V and 2 from J, leaving 9 bases between them. From germline, CDR1 is SGHDN and CDR2 FVKESK. The CDR3 is 15 amino acids. CDR3 DNA sequence: TGTGCCAGCAGCCAATATCTCGGAAACACCGGGGAGCTGTTTTTT. It is translated as CASSQYLGNTGELFF.

The J gene is TRBJ1-1, the V gene TRBV18; weak D call: TRBD1 (5 bases). This CDR3 is built from 15 residues. Germline CDR1 KGHSH, CDR2 LQKENI. V was trimmed by 1 base and J by 7 bases, leaving 16 bases between them. CDR3 loop: CASSPRGGGLGEAFF. CDR3 DNA: TGTGCCAGCTCACCACGTGGGGGAGGGTTGGGTGAAGCTTTCTTT.

The chain links TRBV7-9 to TRBJ2-5; D unresolved. The CDR3 consists of 14 residues. V lost 0 bases to trimming and J lost 2 bases, with 7 bases between them. Germline assignment: CDR1 SEHNR and CDR2 FQNEAQ (reference sequence). CDR3 coding DNA: TGTGCCAGCAGCTTAGCTCACGGACAAGAGACCCAGTACTTC. This gives the protein CASSLAHGQETQYF. The full variable domain, rest sourced from reference TRBV7-9 and TRBJ2-5, is DTGVSQNPRHKITKRGQNVTFRCDPISEHNRLYWYRQTLGQGPEFLTYFQNEAQLEKSRLLSDRFSAERPKGSFSTLEIQRTEQGDSAMYLCASSLAHGQETQYFGPGTRLLVL.

The chain has TRBV6-5 and TRBJ2-3, with TRBD2 matching 10 bases. The V and J ends lost 6 bases and 6 bases, in that order; junction bases with no gene match: 6. Germline V CDR1 and CDR2: MNHEY, SVGAGI. The CDR3 length is 14 residues. The CDR3 sequence: CASRPGLASDTQYF. DNA for the CDR3: TGTGCCAGCAGGCCGGGACTAGCGTCGGATACGCAGTATTTT.

The rearrangement links TRBV5-1 to TRBJ1-5; no firm D call. The germline V gene has CDR1 SGHRS and CDR2 YFSETQ. The V end lost 0 bases, the J end lost 7 bases, and 14 bases lay between the germline ends. The CDR3 has 15 residues. CDR3 in amino acids: CASSLEGIVRQPQHF. The CDR3 nucleotides are TGCGCCAGCAGCTTGGAAGGGATTGTCCGCCAGCCCCAGCATTTT.

The chain joins TRBV5-6 to TRBJ2-7; D is undetermined. V gave up 0 bases and J gave up 1 base, with 8 bases separating them. CDR3 length: 14 residues. Germline loops: CDR1 SGHDT, CDR2 YYEEEE. CDR3 protein: CASSLVSGSYEQYF. As DNA, the CDR3 is TGTGCCAGCAGCTTGGTGAGTGGTTCCTACGAGCAGTACTTC.

This rearrangement joins TRBV9 to TRBJ2-3, with D unclear. V lost 1 base to trimming and J lost 1 base, with 13 bases between them. The germline V gene has CDR1 SGDLS and CDR2 YYNGEE. The CDR3 spans 16 residues. The CDR3 loop reads CASSVPNQAGTDTQYF. The CDR3 nucleotides are TGTGCCAGCAGCGTACCAAACCAAGCAGGCACAGATACGCAGTATTTT.

This chain uses TRBV6-1 with TRBJ2-7; 7 bases line up with TRBD1. Germline lookup yields CDR1 MNHNS and CDR2 SASEGT. The CDR3 is 16 amino acids. Trimming at V came to 4 bases and at J to 0 bases, leaving 9 bases not matched to a gene. The CDR3 here is CASSALSGTASYEQYF. As DNA, the CDR3 is TGTGCCAGCAGTGCACTATCCGGGACAGCCTCCTACGAGCAGTACTTC.

V and J are TRBV6-1 and TRBJ1-2; D is possibly TRBD1 (5 bases). The germline V gene encodes CDR1 MNHNS and CDR2 SASEGT. Trimming took 3 bases from V and 6 from J, leaving 11 bases between them. This CDR3 contains 13 residues. CDR3 region: CASSEMRGHGYTF. For the CDR3, the DNA is TGTGCCAGCAGTGAGATGAGGGGTCATGGCTACACCTTC.

The V and J genes are TRBV5-4 and TRBJ1-1; D remains unclear. CDR1 SGHNT and CDR2 YYREEE come from the germline V gene (reference sequence). The CDR3 has 12 amino acids. Trimming took 2 bases from V and 5 from J, leaving 7 bases between them. CDR3 loop: CASSFVATEAFF. CDR3 sequence (DNA): TGTGCCAGCAGCTTCGTTGCAACTGAAGCTTTCTTT.

The chain links TRBV9 to TRBJ1-4; 11 bases fit TRBD1. Germline-derived CDR1 and CDR2 are SGDLS and YYNGEE. The CDR3 contains 17 residues. V was clipped by 0 bases and J by 7 bases; unmatched bases: 8. The CDR3 sequence is CASSVDGTGTGGEKLFF. The CDR3 DNA is TGTGCCAGCAGCGTAGACGGTACCGGGACAGGGGGTGAAAAACTGTTTTTT.

The J gene is TRBJ2-2, the V gene TRBV7-8; 12 bases match TRBD2. The CDR3 consists of 16 residues. CDR1 and CDR2 (germline): SGHVS, FQNEAQ. V was pared by 5 bases and J by 5 bases, with 6 bases of the junction left unmatched. For the CDR3, the DNA is TGTGCCAGCAGCATTCTAGCGGGGGGGCAGACCGGGGAGCTGTTTTTT. Translation: CASSILAGGQTGELFF.

This clone has more than one count but fewer than ten. V gene TRBV6-5 combines with J gene TRBJ2-3, with D possibly matching TRBD1 (5 bases). The CDR3 spans 15 residues. Looked up from germline, CDR1 is MNHEY and CDR2 is SVGAGI. V lost 7 bases and J 2 bases, leaving 16 bases between the germline ends. The CDR3 DNA reads TGTGCCAGCATTCCAGGTGACAGTCCCACAGATACGCAGTATTTT. Its protein is CASIPGDSPTDTQYF.